The rows below give T cell receptor beta chains drawn from one sample of a study of identifying expanded T cells in peripheral blood. Sequenced by immunoSEQ multiplex PCR; TCRdb stores in-frame clones only, minus some. Of around 100,000 clones listed, approximately 88% are singletons. Material for sequencing was blood. Receptors were obtained from a person aged 18 to 75 in good health. Each CDR3 is given with its conserved first and last residue. A D gene is named only where the DNA matches it firmly.

j_gene | d_gene | v_gene | CDR3aa
TRBJ2-1 | - | TRBV7-9 | CASSPYLANEQFF
TRBJ2-7 | TRBD1 | TRBV7-3 | CASSLTGTGADEQYF
TRBJ2-1 | - | TRBV30 | CAGNSGAYNEQFF
TRBJ2-5 | - | TRBV29-1 | CSAPVGGSVETQYF
TRBJ1-3 | TRBD1 | TRBV19 | CASSRTGTGFGNTIYF
TRBJ2-3 | TRBD2 | TRBV4-2 | CASSQGSSGSTDTQYF
TRBJ1-1 | - | TRBV7-2 | CASSFVVNTEAFF
TRBJ2-2 | - | TRBV5-4 | CASSPPGLWSTGELFF
TRBJ1-2 | - | TRBV9 | CASRSSYGYTF
TRBJ2-3 | TRBD2 | TRBV4-1 | CASSLYAGGSTDTQYF
TRBJ2-5 | TRBD1 | TRBV9 | CASSVALTAGGAETQYF
TRBJ2-7 | TRBD1 | TRBV4-3 | CASSQDRTGDYEQYF
TRBJ2-6 | - | TRBV5-1 | CASSPPPGANVLTF
TRBJ1-2 | - | TRBV27 | CASGFGPQGGYTF
TRBJ1-2 | - | TRBV4-2 | CASSQDLRTNYGYTF
TRBJ2-3 | - | TRBV5-1 | CASSRGGPGTDTQYF
TRBJ2-2 | - | TRBV29-1 | CSASGTLNTGELFF
TRBJ1-1 | TRBD1 | TRBV7-9 | CASSLAGQRNTEAFF
TRBJ1-2 | TRBD1 | TRBV30 | CAWVPGQGLYGYTF
TRBJ1-5 | - | TRBV5-4 | CASSLYNQPQHF
TRBJ2-1 | TRBD1 | TRBV6-4 | CASSRSGQGHYNEQFF
TRBJ2-7 | - | TRBV15 | CATSSDTGGAYEQYF